This T cell receptor beta chain was identified during a study of T cells in Graves' hyperthyroidism and ophthalmopathy. V shed 5 bases and J 3 bases; nucleotides not matched to a gene: 14. The CDR3 consists of 18 residues. CDR1 and CDR2 (germline): SGHVS, FNYEAQ. From RNA transcripts, TCR beta CDR3 regions were amplified. The TCR CDR3 was amplified in a first-round RT-PCR using the HTBI primer set. TCRdb re-called the multiplex PCR reads through MiXCR, storing one row per CDR3 protein. The profile shows roughly 560,000 distinct CDR3 sequences, approximately 15% of them singletons. This clonotype was seen a few times.

This sequence was found in a woman between 40 and 50 years old with Graves' ophthalmopathy. Material for sequencing was blood. The rearrangement joins TRBV7-6 to TRBJ2-7, with TRBD2 matching 12 bases. The CDR3, as DNA: TGTGCCAGCAGCGATGGGACTAGCGGGCCTCCTCTCGACTACGAGCAGTACTTC. This gives the protein CASSDGTSGPPLDYEQYF.